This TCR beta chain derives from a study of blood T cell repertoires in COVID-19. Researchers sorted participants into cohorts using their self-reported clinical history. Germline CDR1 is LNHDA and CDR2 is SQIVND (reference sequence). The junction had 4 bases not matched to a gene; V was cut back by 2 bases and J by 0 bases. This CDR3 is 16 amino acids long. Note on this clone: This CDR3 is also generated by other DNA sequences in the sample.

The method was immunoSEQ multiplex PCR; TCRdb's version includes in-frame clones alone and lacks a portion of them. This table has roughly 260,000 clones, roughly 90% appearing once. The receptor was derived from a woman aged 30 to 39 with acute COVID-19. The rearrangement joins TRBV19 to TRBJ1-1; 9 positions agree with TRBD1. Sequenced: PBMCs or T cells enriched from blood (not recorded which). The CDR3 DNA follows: TGTGCCAGTAGTATAAACGGACAGGGGATGAACACTGAAGCTTTCTTT. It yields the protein CASSINGQGMNTEAFF.